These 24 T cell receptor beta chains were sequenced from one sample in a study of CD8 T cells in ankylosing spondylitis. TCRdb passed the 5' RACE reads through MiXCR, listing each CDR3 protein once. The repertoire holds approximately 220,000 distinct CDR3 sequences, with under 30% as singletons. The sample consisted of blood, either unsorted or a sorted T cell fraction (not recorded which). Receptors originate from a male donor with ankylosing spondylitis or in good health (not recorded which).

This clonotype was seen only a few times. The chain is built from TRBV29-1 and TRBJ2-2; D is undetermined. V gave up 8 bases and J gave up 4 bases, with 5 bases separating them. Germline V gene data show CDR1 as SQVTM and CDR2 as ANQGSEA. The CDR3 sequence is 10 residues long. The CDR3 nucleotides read TGCAGCCGCGGCACCGGGGAGCTGTTTTTT. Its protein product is CSRGTGELFF.

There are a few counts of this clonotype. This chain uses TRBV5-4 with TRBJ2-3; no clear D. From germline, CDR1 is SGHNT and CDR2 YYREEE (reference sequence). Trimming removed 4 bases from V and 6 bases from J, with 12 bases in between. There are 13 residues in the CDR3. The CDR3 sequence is CASSTKASDTQYF. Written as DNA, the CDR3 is TGTGCCAGCAGCACCAAGGCCTCTGATACGCAGTATTTT.

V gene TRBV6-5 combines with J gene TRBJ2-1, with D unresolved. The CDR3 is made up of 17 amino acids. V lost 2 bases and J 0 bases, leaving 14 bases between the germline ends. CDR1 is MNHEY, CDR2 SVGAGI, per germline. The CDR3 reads CASSYNGALSSYNEQFF. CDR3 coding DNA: TGTGCCAGCAGTTACAACGGTGCCCTCAGCTCCTACAATGAGCAGTTCTTC.

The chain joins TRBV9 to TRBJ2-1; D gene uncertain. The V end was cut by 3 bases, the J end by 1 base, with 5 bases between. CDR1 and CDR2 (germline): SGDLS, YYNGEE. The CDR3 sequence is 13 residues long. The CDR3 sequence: CASSEASYNEQFF. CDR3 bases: TGTGCCAGCAGCGAGGCTTCCTACAATGAGCAGTTCTTC. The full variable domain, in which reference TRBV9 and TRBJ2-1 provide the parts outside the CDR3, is DSGVTQTPKHLITATGQRVTLRCSPRSGDLSVYWYQQSLDQGLQFLIQYYNGEERAKGNILERFSAQQFPDLHSELNLSSLELGDSALYFCASSEASYNEQFFGPGTRLTVL.

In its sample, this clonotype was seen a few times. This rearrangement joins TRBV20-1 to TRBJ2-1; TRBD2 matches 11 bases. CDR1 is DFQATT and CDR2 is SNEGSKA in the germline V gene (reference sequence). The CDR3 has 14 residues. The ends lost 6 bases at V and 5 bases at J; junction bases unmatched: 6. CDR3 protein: CSALISGRDNEQFF. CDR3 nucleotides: TGCAGTGCGCTCATTAGCGGGAGGGACAATGAGCAGTTCTTC.

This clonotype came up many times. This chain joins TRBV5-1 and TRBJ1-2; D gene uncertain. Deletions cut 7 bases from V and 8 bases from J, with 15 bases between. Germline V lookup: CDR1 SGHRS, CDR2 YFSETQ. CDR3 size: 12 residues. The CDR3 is CASGTGMGGYTF. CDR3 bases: TGCGCCAGCGGTACTGGAATGGGAGGCTACACCTTC.

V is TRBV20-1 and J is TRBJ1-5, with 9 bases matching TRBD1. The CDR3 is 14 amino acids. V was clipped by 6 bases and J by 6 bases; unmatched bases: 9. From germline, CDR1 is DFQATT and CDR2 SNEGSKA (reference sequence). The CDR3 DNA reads TGCAGTGCGGGAGGACAGGGGTCGCTTCAGCCCCAGCATTTT. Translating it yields CSAGGQGSLQPQHF.

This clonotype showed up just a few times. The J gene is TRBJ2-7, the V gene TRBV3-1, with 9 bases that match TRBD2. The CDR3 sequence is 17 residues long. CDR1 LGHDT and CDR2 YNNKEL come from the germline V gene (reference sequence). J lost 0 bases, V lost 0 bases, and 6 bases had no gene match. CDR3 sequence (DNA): TGTGCCAGCAGCCAAGATGTTCTAGCGGGGTTCTCCTACGAGCAGTACTTC. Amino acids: CASSQDVLAGFSYEQYF.

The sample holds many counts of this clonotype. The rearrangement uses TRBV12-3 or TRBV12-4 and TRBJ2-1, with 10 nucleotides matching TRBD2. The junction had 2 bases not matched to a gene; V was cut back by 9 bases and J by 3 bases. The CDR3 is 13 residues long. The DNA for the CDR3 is TGTGCCAGTAGCGGGAGGCTCTACAATGAGCAGTTCTTC. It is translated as CASSGRLYNEQFF.

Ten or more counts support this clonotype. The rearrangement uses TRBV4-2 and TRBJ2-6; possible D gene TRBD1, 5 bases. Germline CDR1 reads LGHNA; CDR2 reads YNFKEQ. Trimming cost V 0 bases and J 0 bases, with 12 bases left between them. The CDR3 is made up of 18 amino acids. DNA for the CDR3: TGTGCCAGCAGCCAAGAAAGACAGCGAAACTCTGGGGCCAACGTCCTGACTTTC. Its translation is CASSQERQRNSGANVLTF.

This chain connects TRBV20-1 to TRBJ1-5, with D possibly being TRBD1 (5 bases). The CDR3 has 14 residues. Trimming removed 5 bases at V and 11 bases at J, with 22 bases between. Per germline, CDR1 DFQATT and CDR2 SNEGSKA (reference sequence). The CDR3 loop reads CSAGKDGGRSAQHF. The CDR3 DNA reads TGCAGTGCTGGAAAGGACGGGGGACGTTCGGCCCAGCATTTT.

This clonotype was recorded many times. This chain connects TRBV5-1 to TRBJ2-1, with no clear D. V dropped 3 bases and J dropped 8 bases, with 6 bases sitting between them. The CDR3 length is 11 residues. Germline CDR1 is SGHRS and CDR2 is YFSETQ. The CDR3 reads CASSWGHEQFF. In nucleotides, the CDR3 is TGCGCCAGCAGCTGGGGTCATGAGCAGTTCTTC.

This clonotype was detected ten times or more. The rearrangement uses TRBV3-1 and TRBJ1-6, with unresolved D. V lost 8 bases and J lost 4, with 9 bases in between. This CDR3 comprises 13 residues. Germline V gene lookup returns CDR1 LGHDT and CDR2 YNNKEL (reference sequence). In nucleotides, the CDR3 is TGTGCCAGCCACACGGGGTATAATTCACCCCTCCACTTT. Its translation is CASHTGYNSPLHF.

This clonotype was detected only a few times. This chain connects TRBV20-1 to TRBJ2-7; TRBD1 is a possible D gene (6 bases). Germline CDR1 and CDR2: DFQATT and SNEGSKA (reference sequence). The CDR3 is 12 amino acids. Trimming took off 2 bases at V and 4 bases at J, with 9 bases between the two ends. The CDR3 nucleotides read TGCAGTGCTAGACAGGGGCGGTACGAGCAGTACTTC. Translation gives CSARQGRYEQYF.

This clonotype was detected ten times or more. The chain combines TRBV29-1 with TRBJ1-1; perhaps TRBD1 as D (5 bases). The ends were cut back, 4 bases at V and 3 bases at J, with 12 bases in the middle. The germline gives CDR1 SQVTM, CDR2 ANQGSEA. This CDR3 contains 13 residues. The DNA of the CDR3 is TGCAGCGTTGTCCGGGGACGGGACACTGAAGCTTTCTTT. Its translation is CSVVRGRDTEAFF.

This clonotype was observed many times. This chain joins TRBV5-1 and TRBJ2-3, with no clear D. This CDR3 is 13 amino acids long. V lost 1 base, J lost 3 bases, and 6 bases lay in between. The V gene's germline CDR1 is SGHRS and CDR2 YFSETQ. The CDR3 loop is CASSLFGTDTQYF. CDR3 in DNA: TGCGCCAGCAGCTTGTTTGGAACAGATACGCAGTATTTT.

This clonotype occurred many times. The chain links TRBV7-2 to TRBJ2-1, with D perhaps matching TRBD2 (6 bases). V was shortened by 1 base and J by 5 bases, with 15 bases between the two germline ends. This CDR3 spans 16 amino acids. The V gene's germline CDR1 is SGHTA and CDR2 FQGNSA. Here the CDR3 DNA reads TGTGCCAGCAGCTTAGGGGCGGCGGGACGGAACAATGAGCAGTTCTTC. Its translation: CASSLGAAGRNNEQFF.

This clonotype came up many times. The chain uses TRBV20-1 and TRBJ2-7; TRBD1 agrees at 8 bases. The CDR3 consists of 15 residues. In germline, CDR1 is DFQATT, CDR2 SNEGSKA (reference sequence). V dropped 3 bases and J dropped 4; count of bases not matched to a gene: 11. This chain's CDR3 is CSASTGQGVLYEQYF. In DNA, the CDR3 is TGCAGTGCTAGTACCGGACAGGGCGTGCTATACGAGCAGTACTTC.

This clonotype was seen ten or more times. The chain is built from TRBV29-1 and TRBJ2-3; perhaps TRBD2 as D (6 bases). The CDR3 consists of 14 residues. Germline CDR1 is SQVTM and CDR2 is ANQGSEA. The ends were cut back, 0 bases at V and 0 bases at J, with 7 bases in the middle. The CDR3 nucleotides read TGCAGCGTTGAAGAGGGAGGCAGCACAGATACGCAGTATTTT. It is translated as CSVEEGGSTDTQYF.

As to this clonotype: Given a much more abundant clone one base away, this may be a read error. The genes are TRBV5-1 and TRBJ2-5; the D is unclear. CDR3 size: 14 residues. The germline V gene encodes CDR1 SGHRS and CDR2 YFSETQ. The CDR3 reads CAISLGRVEETQYF. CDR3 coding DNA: TGCGCCATCAGCTTAGGTCGGGTAGAAGAGACCCAGTACTTC. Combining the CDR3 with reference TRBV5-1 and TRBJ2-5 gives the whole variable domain KAGVTQTPRYLIKTRGQQVTLSCSPISGHRSVSWYQQTPGQGLQFLFEYFSETQRNKGNFPGRFSGRQFSNSRSEMNVSTLELGDSALYLCAISLGRVEETQYFGPGTRLLVL.

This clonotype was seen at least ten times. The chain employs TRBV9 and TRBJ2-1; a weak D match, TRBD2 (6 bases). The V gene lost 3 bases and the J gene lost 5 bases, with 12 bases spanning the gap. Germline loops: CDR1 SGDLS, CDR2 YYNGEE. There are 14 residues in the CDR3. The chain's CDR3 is CASSARTNNNEQFF. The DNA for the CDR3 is TGTGCCAGCAGCGCCAGGACTAATAACAATGAGCAGTTCTTC.

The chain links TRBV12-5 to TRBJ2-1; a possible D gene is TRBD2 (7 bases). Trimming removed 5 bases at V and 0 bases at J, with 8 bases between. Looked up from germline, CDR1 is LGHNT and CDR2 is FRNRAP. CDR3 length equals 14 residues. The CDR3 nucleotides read TGTGCTAGTGGTAGGGGGGGCTCCTACAATGAGCAGTTCTTC. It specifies CASGRGGSYNEQFF.

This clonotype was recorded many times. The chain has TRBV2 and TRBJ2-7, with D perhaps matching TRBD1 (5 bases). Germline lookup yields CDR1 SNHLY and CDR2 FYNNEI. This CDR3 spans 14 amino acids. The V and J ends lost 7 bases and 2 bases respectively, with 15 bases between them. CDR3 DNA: TGTGCCAGCACCCGAGACAGAGAGACCTACGAGCAGTACTTC. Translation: CASTRDRETYEQYF.

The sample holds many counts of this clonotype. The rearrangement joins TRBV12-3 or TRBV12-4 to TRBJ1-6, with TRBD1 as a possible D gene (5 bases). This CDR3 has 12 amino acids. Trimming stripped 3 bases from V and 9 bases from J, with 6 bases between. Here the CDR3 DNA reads TGTGCCAGCAGTTTGCAGGGTTCACCCCTCCACTTT. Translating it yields CASSLQGSPLHF.